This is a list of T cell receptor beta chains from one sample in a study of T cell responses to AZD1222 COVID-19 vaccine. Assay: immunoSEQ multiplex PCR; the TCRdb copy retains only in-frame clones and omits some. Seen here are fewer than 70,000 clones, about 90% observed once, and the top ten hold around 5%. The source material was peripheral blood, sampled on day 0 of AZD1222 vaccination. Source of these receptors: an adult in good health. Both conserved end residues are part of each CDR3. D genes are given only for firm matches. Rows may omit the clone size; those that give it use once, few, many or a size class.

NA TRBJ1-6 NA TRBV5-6 TGTGCCAGCAGCCCGTGGAGGGGGGCCTATAATTCACCCCTCCACTTT CASSPWRGAYNSPLHF
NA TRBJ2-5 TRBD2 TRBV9 TGTGCCAGCAGCGTAGGATCGGTAGCGGGGGAGACCCAGTACTTC CASSVGSVAGETQYF
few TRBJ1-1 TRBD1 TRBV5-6 TGTGCCAGCAGCGTGACAGGGGCGAACACTGAAGCTTTCTTT CASSVTGANTEAFF
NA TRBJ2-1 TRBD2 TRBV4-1 TGCGCCAGCAGCCAACCCGGGACTACGGATGAGCAGTTCTTC CASSQPGTTDEQFF
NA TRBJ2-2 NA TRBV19 TGTGCCAGTAGTAACCAGGGAACGTTCAGCGGGGAGCTGTTTTTT CASSNQGTFSGELFF
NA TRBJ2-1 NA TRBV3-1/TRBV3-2 TGTGCCAGCAGCCAAGATACAAATACCTACAATGAGCAGTTCTTC CASSQDTNTYNEQFF
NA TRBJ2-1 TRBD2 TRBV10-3 TGTGCCATCAGTGAGTCCTTATTAGCGGGGGCTTACAATGAGCAGTTCTTC CAISESLLAGAYNEQFF
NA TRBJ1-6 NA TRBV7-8 TGTGCCAGCAGCTTTGGCCTAAACGGCAATTCACCCCTCCACTTT CASSFGLNGNSPLHF
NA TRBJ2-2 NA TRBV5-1 TGCGCCAGCAGCTTGCCGGGGGCGAACACCGGGGAGCTGTTTTTT CASSLPGANTGELFF
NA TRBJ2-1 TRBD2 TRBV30 TGTGCCTGGACCCCCGGACTAGTGAGTAATGAGCAGTTCTTC CAWTPGLVSNEQFF
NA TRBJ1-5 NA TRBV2 TGTGCCAGCAGTGAACACGGAGGGTCCAATCAGCCCCAGCATTTT CASSEHGGSNQPQHF
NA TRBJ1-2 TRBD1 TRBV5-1 TGCGCCAGCAGCTACAGGGGGCTTGACTATGGCTACACCTTC CASSYRGLDYGYTF
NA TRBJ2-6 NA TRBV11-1 TGTGCCAGCAGTCAGGACGACGGGGTCCTGACTTTC CASSQDDGVLTF
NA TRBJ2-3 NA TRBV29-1 TGCAGCGTTGTCTCGGGGTATACGCAGTATTTT CSVVSGYTQYF
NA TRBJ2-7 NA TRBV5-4 TGTGCCAGCAGCCCCTCCCTCCTCAGAACCGAGCAGTACTTC CASSPSLLRTEQYF
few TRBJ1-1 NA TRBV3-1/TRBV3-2 TGTGCCAGCAGCCAATTTGAGATGAACACTGAAGCTTTCTTT CASSQFEMNTEAFF